A selection of T cell receptor beta chains follows, all from one sample in a study of blood T cells in healthy people across ages. Each CDR3 protein gets one entry after TCRdb re-called the 5' RACE reads with MiXCR. The data contain about 1.7 million distinct CDR3 sequences, over 25% of them seen just once; the ten biggest clones take up approximately 7.7%. Sequencing was carried out using blood. Receptors were obtained from a woman aged 25 to 39 in good health. Each CDR3 is given with its conserved first and last residue. The order of the fields is V gene, clone size, D gene, J gene, CDR3 protein, CDR3 DNA. The D gene is left open where the match is weak. Only some rows state a clone size, as once, few, many or a class for expanded clones.

v_call: TRBV5-1
clone_size: -
d_call: -
j_call: TRBJ2-7
cdr3_aa: CAGSFLSGDSYEQYF
cdr3_nt: TGCGCCGGCAGCTTCCTCTCCGGGGACTCCTACGAGCAGTACTTC

v_call: TRBV18
clone_size: -
d_call: TRBD1
j_call: TRBJ1-4
cdr3_aa: CASSIGQGAGLRGEKLFF
cdr3_nt: TGTGCCAGCTCAATCGGACAGGGGGCAGGTCTTCGAGGTGAAAAACTGTTTTTT

v_call: TRBV18
clone_size: many
d_call: -
j_call: TRBJ2-4
cdr3_aa: CASSPPDLAKNIQYF
cdr3_nt: TGTGCCAGCTCTCCCCCTGACCTGGCCAAAAACATTCAGTACTTC

v_call: TRBV20-1
clone_size: few
d_call: -
j_call: TRBJ2-7
cdr3_aa: CSAAAQGRNEQYF
cdr3_nt: TGCAGTGCCGCAGCCCAGGGTCGCAACGAGCAGTACTTC

v_call: TRBV4-1
clone_size: few
d_call: -
j_call: TRBJ2-3
cdr3_aa: CASSQAGSGTQYF
cdr3_nt: TGCGCCAGCAGCCAGGCGGGTTCGGGTACGCAGTATTTT

v_call: TRBV4-1
clone_size: -
d_call: -
j_call: TRBJ2-6
cdr3_aa: CASSQVVLPGANVLTF
cdr3_nt: TGCGCCAGCAGCCAGGTGGTACTACCTGGGGCCAACGTCCTGACTTTC

v_call: TRBV5-1
clone_size: few
d_call: -
j_call: TRBJ2-6
cdr3_aa: CASSREGVSGANVLTF
cdr3_nt: TGCGCCAGCAGCCGAGAGGGTGTCTCTGGGGCCAACGTCCTGACTTTC

v_call: TRBV12-3/TRBV12-4
clone_size: few
d_call: TRBD2
j_call: TRBJ2-1
cdr3_aa: CASNPTSGGTNEQFF
cdr3_nt: TGTGCCAGCAACCCCACTAGCGGGGGTACGAATGAGCAGTTCTTC

v_call: TRBV20-1
clone_size: -
d_call: TRBD1
j_call: TRBJ2-2
cdr3_aa: CSASNPQGEGLGELFF
cdr3_nt: TGCAGTGCTAGTAACCCTCAGGGGGAAGGGCTAGGGGAGCTGTTTTTT

v_call: TRBV7-2
clone_size: few
d_call: TRBD2
j_call: TRBJ2-7
cdr3_aa: CASILGDYSYEQYF
cdr3_nt: TGTGCCAGCATCTTAGGGGACTACTCCTACGAGCAGTACTTC